This T cell receptor (beta chain) was sequenced during a study of blood T cell repertoires in COVID-19. TCRdb keeps only in-frame clones here, not all; method: immunoSEQ multiplex PCR. Found here are hundreds of thousands of clones, about 83% of them singletons; the top ten hold roughly 10%. This clone has only a few counts. Participants were aged roughly 18 to 90 years, lived in over 20 US areas, and enrolled virtually. Assignment of participants to cohorts was predicated upon participant-reported clinical history. CDR1 LGHDT and CDR2 YNNKEL come from the germline V gene (reference sequence). Trimming left V 1 base short and J 5 bases short, with 6 bases between. This CDR3 contains 12 residues.

The V gene is TRBV3-1 (or the pseudogene TRBV3-2), the J gene TRBJ2-7; D not certain. The sequencing input was PBMCs or T cells enriched from blood (not recorded which). The TCR originated in a woman aged 45-65 years who had recovered from COVID-19. CDR3 in DNA: TGTGCCAGCAGCCAAGGGCCGAACGAGCAGTACTTC. Translated: CASSQGPNEQYF.